Given below is one TCR beta chain in context. What antigen it recognizes has not been identified. No base qualities exist here, and no much larger clone lies one base off it. The cohort was made up of around 720 healthy bone marrow donors. At the time of sampling, all cohort members were nominally healthy, though unrecorded immune exposures were likely present. The donor tested CMV seropositive, placing the donor among the approximately 290 seropositive members of the cohort. Every donor gave a peripheral blood sample, and the peripheral blood mononuclear cells from that sample were used for TCR beta sequencing. Genomic DNA extraction from the blood cell samples was performed with the Qiagen DNeasy Blood Extraction Kit. V and J lose 2 bases and 8 bases, and a span of 5 bases separates them. Taken from the germline V gene, the CDR1 and CDR2 loops are SGHAT and FQNNGV. Including cysteine and phenylalanine, the CDR3 has 11 amino acids. Only CDR3 DNA is held: 33 bases, read in frame from base 1.

Receptor libraries were prepared by the immunoSEQ multiplex PCR assay. For the multiplex PCR, a mixture combining 60 forward primers for TCR Vbeta segments and 13 reverse primers for TCR Jbeta segments was used. A multiplex PCR assay on genomic DNA amplified the CDR3 region of rearranged TCR beta genes. Amplified TCR beta libraries were sequenced as 87-base-pair reads on the Illumina HiSeq System. Per the original workflow: Across the roughly 670 repertoires, a later analysis counted tens of millions of unique TCR beta chains, roughly 11 million of which were shared by at least two donors. Raw reads were error-corrected and collapsed into unique sequences with a nearest-neighbor algorithm that merged closely related sequences to remove PCR and sequencing errors. CDR3 sequences were aligned to IMGT reference sequences to assign V, D and J gene segments. For a sequence to be retained, at least a six-nucleotide match to both a V gene segment and a J gene segment was required. Rearrangements were called productive when the CDR3 lacked stop codons and stayed in frame with V and J; all others were non-productive. CDR3 was defined according to IMGT convention as the region running from the second conserved V-encoded cysteine to the conserved J-encoded phenylalanine. The earlier analysis of roughly 590 of the donors excluded any sequence lacking an unambiguous match to a single V gene segment. In an earlier analysis of approximately 590 of the donors, a V segment was called functional when productive rearrangements were above 56.7%, and segregating when the standard deviation between donors exceeded 5%. To diagnose cytomegalovirus status from the catalog of TCR beta chain sequences, a statistical classification framework was built. A later analysis assigned V and J genes by comparing TCR nucleotide sequences with IMGT/GENE-DB human TR gene sequences. A later analysis assigned CDR3 sequences and most-parsimonious VDJ recombination scenarios with the TCRdist pipeline. A later analysis defined each TCR beta chain by its CDR3 amino acid sequence plus V-gene family, and excluded reads lacking a unique V-gene family. A later analysis removed 592 highly shared, low-generation-probability nucleotide sequences to deal with suspected cross-contamination and a sequencing artifact. A later analysis calculated a clonal expansion index for each public chain from normalized within-repertoire ranks of inferred template counts. Generation probabilities in a later analysis came from a VDJ recombination model fitted to out-of-frame rearrangements, and those results were checked against IGoR. Hypergeometric tests were used in a later analysis to score TCR-TCR, TCR-HLA and TCR-CMV co-occurrence, with a repertoire-size bias correction applied to the TCR pairs. In a later analysis, false discovery rates were estimated by permuting HLA or CMV assignments 20 times. In a later analysis, co-occurring TCRs were grouped using DBSCAN, and TCRdist sequence similarity was added for clustering within HLA-allele-positive subsets. Repertoires with fewer than 30,000 or more than 120,000 public chains were left out of co-occurrence clustering, as were a handful of repertoires with anomalous nucleotide sharing. TCRdb limited this immuneACCESS table to in-frame rearrangements with V and J called. A share of clones is missing; checked studies link under half to unresolved V genes, and the rest is unexplained. V and J calls and clone size are copied from that table; D and trimming were computed from the DNA. The sample table records around 200,000 clones; around 80% of these occur just once. The top ten hold under 4.5% of the sample.

This record belongs to a study of cytomegalovirus exposure and HLA in healthy donors (dated by TCRdb to about 2017). Study-wide context: In an earlier analysis of fewer than 750 of the donors, 276 Gb of sequence data and 90 million to 120 million unique TCR beta sequences from roughly 180 million T cells were reported. An early release that covered fewer than 800 HLA-typed donors contained 250 to 350 gigabases of sequencing data and tens of millions of unique TCR sequences. The genetic ancestry cluster associated with self-reported Caucasian donors included over 65% of the roughly 400 genotyped donors. The study was designed to test whether signatures of past pathogen exposure could be identified by cataloging public T cell receptors. The study used immunosequencing to profile the T cell repertoires of several hundred subjects and linked those repertoires to cytomegalovirus serostatus. Besides the first cohort of roughly 700 subjects, a separate validation cohort made up of 120 different subjects was used. To predict cytomegalovirus infection status, the study combined high-throughput TCR immunosequencing, statistical association of individual TCRs with disease status, and machine learning. To study patterns of TCR occurrence, a later analysis re-analyzed previously published TCR beta repertoires from several hundred donors and added high-resolution HLA genotyping. The later analysis used no new phenotypic data to find candidate immune exposures, relying instead on TCR beta sequences and their occurrence across donors. An earlier analysis of 500 to 650 of the donors applied high-throughput TCR beta sequencing to assess whether each TCR beta V gene segment acted as functional or pseudogenic. Alongside the repertoire data, information on donor age, sex, ethnicity and CMV serostatus was compiled. A later genetic analysis used genome-wide SNP genotypes for about three fifths of the 666 donors, treating that subset as a discovery cohort. Every repertoire in the discovery cohort had been generated on one and the same sequencing platform. HLA typing covered class I and class II loci at four-digit resolution. The number of typed donors differed by locus: roughly 629-630 for A, B, C, DRB1 and DQB1; 500 to 550 for DQA1; about 600 for DPA1; and roughly 450 for DPB1. Several DR-DQ haplotypes were handled as single units for association and clustering, since linkage in the cohort was strong. On average, roughly 250,000 unique TCR beta nucleotide sequences were sequenced per donor among more than 350 genotyped donors of the cohort, with 15% to 20% of those sequences being non-productive. On the study overall, not on this receptor specifically: An association between a missense DCLRE1C variant and V-gene and J-gene trimming of TCR beta chains was found in a later genetic analysis and replicated in an independent cohort. Specific HLA alleles were associated with roughly 16,000 TCR beta sequences at a false discovery rate of 0.05 in a later analysis. Sequencing depth was assumed to be roughly uniform across donors in the presence/absence analyses, though that assumption may not hold. In a later analysis, HLA-associated TCR beta chains showed more clonal expansion and lower generation probabilities than non-associated chains that were equally common. In a later analysis, TCR association rates were found to vary across HLA loci, with the most associated TCRs seen for DRB1 alleles and the fewest for HLA-C alleles. Compared with the roughly 710-donor mean, donors in an Asian-associated ancestry cluster had fewer N-insertions in productive TCRs, according to a later genetic analysis. In this cohort, only TCR beta chains were sequenced, and detectable features were limited by the absence of alpha or paired-chain data. Most TCR sequences were observed very rarely across donors, whereas some public TCRs were present in many individuals. Cytomegalovirus status was reported to be diagnosed by the classifier with high specificity and sensitivity in both the original and validation cohorts. In the study, 164 TCR beta chains were listed as associated with cytomegalovirus. In a later analysis, most CMV-associated TCR beta chains were found to appear HLA-restricted, with HLA associations seemingly driven largely by CMV exposure. The earlier analysis of 450 to 700 of the donors excluded around 17 rarely observed V segments, including chromosome 9 orphons, because counts were too low. CMV serostatus was the only immune exposure information available for the cohort. In an earlier analysis of some 550 of the donors, most TCR beta V segments were observed in productive rearrangements about 87% or about 30% of the time, broadly matching IMGT annotations. Because HLA typing was unavailable for some donors at each locus, only the typed subset was used in association tests. Some IMGT-functional V segments, including TRBV6-2 and TRBV6-3, could not be told apart with the 87-base-pair reads, so those segments were excluded. A group of highly shared sequence variants was considered likely to be a technical artifact of the sequencing pipeline. Linkage disequilibrium might explain the correlated functional status among segregating V segments, but an unknown experimental factor could not be excluded. The authors suggested that the approach could potentially be generalized to other disease states and immunological phenotypes. Assigning TCR associations to individual alleles was difficult when HLA alleles, especially DR and DQ, strongly co-occurred. A few of the identified cytomegalovirus-associated TCR beta chains were confirmed in vitro to be specific for cytomegalovirus antigens. Several of the top co-occurrence clusters appeared to be linked to parvovirus B19, influenza, CMV and Epstein-Barr virus, according to a later analysis. A further reported finding was that TCR beta sequences accurately predicted the HLA-A and HLA-B alleles for most subjects in the first cohort.

The sequence was collected from a woman between 25 and 40 years old in good health and CMV-seropositive. The chain couples TRBV11-2 to TRBJ2-3, with an unclear D gene assignment. Sequencing was carried out using PBMCs. CDR3 sequence: CASSLSFTQYF. The bases are TGTGCCAGCAGCTTATCGTTTACGCAGTATTTT.